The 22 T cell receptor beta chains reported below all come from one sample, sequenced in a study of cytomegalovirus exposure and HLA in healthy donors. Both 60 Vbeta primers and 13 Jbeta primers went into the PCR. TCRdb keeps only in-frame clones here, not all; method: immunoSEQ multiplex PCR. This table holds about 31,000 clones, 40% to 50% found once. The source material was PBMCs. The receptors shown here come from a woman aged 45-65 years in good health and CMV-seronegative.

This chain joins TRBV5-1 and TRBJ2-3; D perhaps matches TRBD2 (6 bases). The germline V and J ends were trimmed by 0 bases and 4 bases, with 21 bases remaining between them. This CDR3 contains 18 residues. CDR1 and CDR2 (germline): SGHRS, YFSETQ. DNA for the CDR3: TGCGCCAGCAGCTTGGCCGGGACTGGCTCGGGAGTCGCAGATACGCAGTATTTT. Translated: CASSLAGTGSGVADTQYF.

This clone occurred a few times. This chain's CDR3 is CASSTGNRANSPLHF. The DNA for the CDR3 is TGTGCCAGCAGCACGGGGAACAGAGCAAATTCACCCCTCCACTTT. The genes are TRBV5-6 and TRBJ1-6; the D is unclear. The V end lost 4 bases, the J end lost 7 bases, and 15 bases lay between the germline ends. The CDR3 consists of 15 residues. Germline CDR1 SGHDT, CDR2 YYEEEE.

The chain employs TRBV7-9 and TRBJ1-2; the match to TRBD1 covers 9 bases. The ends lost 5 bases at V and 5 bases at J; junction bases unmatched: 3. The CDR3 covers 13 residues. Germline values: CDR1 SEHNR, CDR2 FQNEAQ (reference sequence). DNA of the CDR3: TGTGCCAGCAGCCTGGACAGGGGATATGGCTACACCTTC. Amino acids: CASSLDRGYGYTF.

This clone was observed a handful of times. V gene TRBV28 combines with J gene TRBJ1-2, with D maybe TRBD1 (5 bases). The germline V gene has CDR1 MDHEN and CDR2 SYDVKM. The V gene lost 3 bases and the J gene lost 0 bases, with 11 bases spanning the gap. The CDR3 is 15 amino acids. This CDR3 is CASSLGGAANYGYTF. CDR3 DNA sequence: TGTGCCAGCAGTTTGGGAGGGGCAGCTAACTATGGCTACACCTTC.

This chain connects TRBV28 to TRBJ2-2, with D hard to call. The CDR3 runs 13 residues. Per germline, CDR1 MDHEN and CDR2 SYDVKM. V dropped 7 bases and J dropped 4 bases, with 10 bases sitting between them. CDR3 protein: CASTRRGTGELFF. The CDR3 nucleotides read TGTGCCAGCACCCGAAGAGGCACCGGGGAGCTGTTTTTT.

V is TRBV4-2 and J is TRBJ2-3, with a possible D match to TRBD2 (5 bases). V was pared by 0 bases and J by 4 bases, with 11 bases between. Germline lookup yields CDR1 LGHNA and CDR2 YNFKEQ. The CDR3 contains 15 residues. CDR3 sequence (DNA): TGTGCCAGCAGCCAAGATCACGGGGTAGCAGATACGCAGTATTTT. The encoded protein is CASSQDHGVADTQYF.

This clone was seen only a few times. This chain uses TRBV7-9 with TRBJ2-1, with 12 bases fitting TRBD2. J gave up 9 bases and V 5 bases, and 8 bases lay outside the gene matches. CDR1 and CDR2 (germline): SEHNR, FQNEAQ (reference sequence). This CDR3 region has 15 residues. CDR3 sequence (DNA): TGTGCCAGCAGCCAATCTAGCGGGGGGGCCGGTGAGCAGTTCTTC. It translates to CASSQSSGGAGEQFF.

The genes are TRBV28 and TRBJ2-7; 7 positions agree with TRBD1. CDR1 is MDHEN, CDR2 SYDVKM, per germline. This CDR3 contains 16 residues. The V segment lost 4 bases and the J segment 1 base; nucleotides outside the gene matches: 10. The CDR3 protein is CASSYRQGSMSYEQYF. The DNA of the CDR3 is TGTGCCAGCAGTTACCGACAGGGAAGTATGTCCTACGAGCAGTACTTC.

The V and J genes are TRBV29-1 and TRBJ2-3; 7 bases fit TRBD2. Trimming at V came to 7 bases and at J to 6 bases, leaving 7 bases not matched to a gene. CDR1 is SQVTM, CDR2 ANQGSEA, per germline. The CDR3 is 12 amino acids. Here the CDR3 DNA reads TGCAGCGCCCGAGGGGAGGGGGATACGCAGTATTTT. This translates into CSARGEGDTQYF.

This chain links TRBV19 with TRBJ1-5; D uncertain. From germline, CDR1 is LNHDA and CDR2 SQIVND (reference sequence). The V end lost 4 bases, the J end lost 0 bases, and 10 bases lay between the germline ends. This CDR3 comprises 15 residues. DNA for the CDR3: TGTGCCAGTAGTAACGACTATAATAGCAATCAGCCCCAGCATTTT. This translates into CASSNDYNSNQPQHF.

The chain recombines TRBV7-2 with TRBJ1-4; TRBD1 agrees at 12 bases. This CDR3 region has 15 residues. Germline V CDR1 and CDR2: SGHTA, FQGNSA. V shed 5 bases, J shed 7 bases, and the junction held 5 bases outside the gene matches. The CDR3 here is CASSQGTGGVEKLFF. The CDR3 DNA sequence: TGTGCCAGCAGCCAAGGGACAGGGGGCGTTGAAAAACTGTTTTTT.

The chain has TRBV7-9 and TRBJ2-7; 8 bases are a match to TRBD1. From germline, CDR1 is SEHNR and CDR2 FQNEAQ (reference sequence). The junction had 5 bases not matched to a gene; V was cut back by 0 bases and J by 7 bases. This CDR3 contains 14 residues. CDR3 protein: CASSLAQGAGEQYF. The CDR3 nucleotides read TGTGCCAGCAGCTTAGCGCAGGGGGCGGGGGAGCAGTACTTC. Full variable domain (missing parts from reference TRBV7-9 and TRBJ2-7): DTGVSQNPRHKITKRGQNVTFRCDPISEHNRLYWYRQTLGQGPEFLTYFQNEAQLEKSRLLSDRFSAERPKGSFSTLEIQRTEQGDSAMYLCASSLAQGAGEQYFGPGTRLTVT.

This chain's CDR3 is CASSLQGSSEAFF. The CDR3 nucleotides read TGCGCCAGCAGCCTACAGGGATCTAGTGAAGCTTTCTTT. The V and J genes are TRBV5-1 and TRBJ1-1, with D perhaps matching TRBD1 (6 bases). CDR1 and CDR2 (germline): SGHRS, YFSETQ. This CDR3 is 13 amino acids long. Deletions cut 4 bases from V and 7 bases from J, with 14 bases between.

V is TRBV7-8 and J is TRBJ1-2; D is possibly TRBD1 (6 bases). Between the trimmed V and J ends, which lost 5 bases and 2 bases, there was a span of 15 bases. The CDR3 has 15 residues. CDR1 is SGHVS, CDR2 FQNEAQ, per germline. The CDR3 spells CASSVLDRRNYGYTF. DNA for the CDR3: TGTGCCAGCAGCGTTCTCGACAGGCGCAACTATGGCTACACCTTC. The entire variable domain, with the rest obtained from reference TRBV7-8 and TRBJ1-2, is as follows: GAGVSQSPRYKVAKRGQDVALRCDPISGHVSLFWYQQALGQGPEFLTYFQNEAQLDKSGLPSDRFFAERPEGSVSTLKIQRTQQEDSAVYLCASSVLDRRNYGYTFGSGTRLTVV.

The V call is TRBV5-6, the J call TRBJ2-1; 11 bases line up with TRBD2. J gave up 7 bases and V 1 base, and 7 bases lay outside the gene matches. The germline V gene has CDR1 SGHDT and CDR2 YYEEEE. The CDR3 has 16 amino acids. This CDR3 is CASSLFGTSGGNEQFF. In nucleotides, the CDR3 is TGTGCCAGCAGCTTGTTCGGGACTAGCGGAGGGAATGAGCAGTTCTTC.

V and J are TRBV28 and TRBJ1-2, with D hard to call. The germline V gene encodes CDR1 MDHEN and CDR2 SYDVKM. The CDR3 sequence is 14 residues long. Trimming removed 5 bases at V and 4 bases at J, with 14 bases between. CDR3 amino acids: CASSPTPAGYGYTF. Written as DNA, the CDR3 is TGTGCCAGCAGTCCCACGCCGGCGGGCTATGGCTACACCTTC.

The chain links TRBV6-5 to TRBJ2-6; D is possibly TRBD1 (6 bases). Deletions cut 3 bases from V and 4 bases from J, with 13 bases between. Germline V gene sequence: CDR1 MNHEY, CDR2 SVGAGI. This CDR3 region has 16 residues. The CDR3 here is CASSYRTVVGANVLTF. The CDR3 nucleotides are TGTGCCAGCAGTTATCGGACAGTCGTGGGGGCCAACGTCCTGACTTTC.

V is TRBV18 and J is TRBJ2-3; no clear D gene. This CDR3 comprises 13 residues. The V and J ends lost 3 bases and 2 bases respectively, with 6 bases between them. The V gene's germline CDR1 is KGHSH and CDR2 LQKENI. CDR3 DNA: TGTGCCAGCTCACCCTCCTACACAGATACGCAGTATTTT. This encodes CASSPSYTDTQYF.

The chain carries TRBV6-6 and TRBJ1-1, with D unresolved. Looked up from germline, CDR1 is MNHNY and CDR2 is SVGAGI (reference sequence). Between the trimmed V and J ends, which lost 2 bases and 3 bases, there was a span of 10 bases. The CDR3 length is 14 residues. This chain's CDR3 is CASSYLFSDTEAFF. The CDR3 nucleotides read TGTGCCAGCAGTTACCTGTTTTCGGACACTGAAGCTTTCTTT.

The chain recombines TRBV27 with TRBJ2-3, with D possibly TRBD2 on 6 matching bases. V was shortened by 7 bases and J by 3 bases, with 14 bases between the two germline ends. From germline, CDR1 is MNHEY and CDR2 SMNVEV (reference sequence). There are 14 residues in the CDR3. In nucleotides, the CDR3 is TGTGCCAGCAAAGGTCCTGGGGGGACAGATACGCAGTATTTT. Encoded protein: CASKGPGGTDTQYF.

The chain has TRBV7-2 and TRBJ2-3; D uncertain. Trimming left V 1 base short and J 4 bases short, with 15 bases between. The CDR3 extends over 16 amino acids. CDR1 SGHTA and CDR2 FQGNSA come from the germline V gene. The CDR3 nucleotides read TGTGCCAGCAGCTTAGGTGTCAGGTCTTTTGCAGATACGCAGTATTTT. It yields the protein CASSLGVRSFADTQYF.

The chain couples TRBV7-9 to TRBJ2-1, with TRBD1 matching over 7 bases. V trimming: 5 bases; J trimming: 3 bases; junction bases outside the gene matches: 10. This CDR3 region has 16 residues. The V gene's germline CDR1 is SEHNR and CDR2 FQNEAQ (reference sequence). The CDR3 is CASSPRPTGDYNEQFF. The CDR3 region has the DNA TGTGCCAGCAGCCCGCGACCTACAGGGGACTACAATGAGCAGTTCTTC.